These 32 T cell receptor beta chains were all obtained from the same sample, sequenced in a study of yellow fever vaccine responses in identical twins. From the RT-PCR reads, TCRdb called clonotypes with MiXCR, one entry per CDR3 protein. The sample contains 20,000 to 25,000 distinct CDR3 sequences, more than 60% of which appear only once. The sequencing here drew on T cells from blood (PBMCs), unsorted or a sorted subset (not recorded which), taken before or after yellow fever vaccination (not recorded which). The source is a young woman who received the yellow fever vaccine.

V gene TRBV10-1 combines with J gene TRBJ1-1; D is uncertain. V lost 6 bases and J 5 bases, leaving 13 bases between the germline ends. CDR1 and CDR2 (germline): WNHNN, SYGVQD (reference sequence). This CDR3 has 13 amino acids. The CDR3 spells CASSRDSGTEAFF. In nucleotides, the CDR3 is TGCGCCAGCAGCCGCGACTCCGGGACTGAAGCTTTCTTT.

This chain connects TRBV9 to TRBJ2-1; D call uncertain. The CDR3 is 12 residues long. V dropped 1 base and J dropped 7 bases, with 6 bases sitting between them. The germline V gene has CDR1 SGDLS and CDR2 YYNGEE. For the CDR3, the DNA is TGTGCCAGCAGCGTAAGAGTAAATGAGCAGTTCTTC. It specifies CASSVRVNEQFF.

The genes are TRBV29-1 and TRBJ2-5, with 14 positions matching TRBD2. Germline CDR1 SQVTM, CDR2 ANQGSEA. Losses at the gene ends were 6 bases for V and 4 bases for J; bases not matched to a gene: 13. This CDR3 region has 17 residues. As DNA, the CDR3 is TGCAGCGTCGGGCCGACTAGCGGGGGGGCGATACGAGAGACCCAGTACTTC. Its protein is CSVGPTSGGAIRETQYF.

This clonotype was detected only a few times. The rearrangement uses TRBV18 and TRBJ1-1; perhaps TRBD1 as D (6 bases). This CDR3 is built from 12 residues. Per the germline V gene, CDR1 is KGHSH and CDR2 is LQKENI. V was trimmed by 2 bases and J by 8 bases, leaving 9 bases between them. CDR3 residues: CASSPLQGEAFF. CDR3 sequence (DNA): TGTGCCAGCTCACCATTGCAGGGGGAAGCTTTCTTT.

Worth noting for this clonotype: This may be a read error: a much more frequent sequence differs by one nucleotide. The V and J genes are TRBV4-2 and TRBJ1-5, with D possibly TRBD1 on 5 matching bases. Germline CDR1 reads LGHNA; CDR2 reads YNFKEQ. The V end was cut by 4 bases, the J end by 6 bases, with 13 bases between. The CDR3 extends over 14 amino acids. CDR3 nucleotide sequence: TGTGCCAGCAGCCGAGCCCGGGGCCCTCAGCCCCAGCATTTT. Its protein product is CASSRARGPQPQHF.

The chain carries TRBV6-2 or TRBV6-3 and TRBJ2-3; 8 positions match TRBD1. CDR1 is MNHEY, CDR2 SVGEGT, per germline. This CDR3 region has 16 residues. J lost 6 bases, V lost 2 bases, and 10 bases had no gene match. The CDR3: CASSYPQGARSDTQYF. The DNA of the CDR3 is TGTGCCAGCAGTTACCCGCAGGGGGCGCGTTCGGATACGCAGTATTTT.

The chain joins TRBV15 to TRBJ1-6, with a possible D match to TRBD1 (5 bases). The CDR3 is 16 residues long. V gave up 1 base and J gave up 8 bases, with 15 bases separating them. Germline V CDR1 and CDR2: LNHNV, YYDKDF (reference sequence). Written as DNA, the CDR3 is TGTGCCACCAGCAGAGTCGCGGGACCAGGCTATTCACCCCTCCACTTT. This codes for CATSRVAGPGYSPLHF.

As DNA, the CDR3 is TGTGCCAGCTCACAAGCGGGGACCCCAGATACGCAGTATTTT. Its protein product is CASSQAGTPDTQYF. V is TRBV18 and J is TRBJ2-3, with TRBD2 matching 7 bases. The J segment lost 4 bases and the V segment lost 4 bases, leaving 5 bases of the junction unmatched. Looked up from germline, CDR1 is KGHSH and CDR2 is LQKENI. The CDR3 contains 14 residues. The variable domain in full, completed from reference TRBV18 and TRBJ2-3, reads NAGVMQNPRHLVRRRGQEARLRCSPMKGHSHVYWYRQLPEEGLKFMVYLQKENIIDESGMPKERFSAEFPKEGPSILRIQQVVRGDSAAYFCASSQAGTPDTQYFGPGTRLTVL.

This rearrangement joins TRBV28 to TRBJ1-5; a possible D gene is TRBD1 (6 bases). Germline V gene sequence: CDR1 MDHEN, CDR2 SYDVKM. Between the trimmed V and J ends, which lost 1 base and 3 bases, there was a span of 10 bases. The CDR3 runs 15 residues. CDR3 in amino acids: CASSLSGVFNQPQHF. CDR3 nucleotides: TGTGCCAGCAGTTTATCAGGGGTTTTCAATCAGCCCCAGCATTTT.

In this sample, this clonotype turned up a few times. The rearrangement links TRBV12-3 or TRBV12-4 to TRBJ1-5; D is unclear. The V end was cut by 5 bases, the J end by 0 bases, with 11 bases between. The CDR3 is 15 amino acids. CDR3 sequence (DNA): TGTGCCAGCAGTGGAGGAGGTTATAGCAATCAGCCCCAGCATTTT. Amino acids: CASSGGGYSNQPQHF.

CDR3 loop: CASSEESVAGGETQYF. The DNA of the CDR3 is TGTGCCAGCAGTGAGGAATCCGTAGCGGGCGGGGAGACCCAGTACTTC. This rearrangement joins TRBV2 to TRBJ2-5; 7 bases fit TRBD2. The CDR3 covers 16 residues. J was trimmed by 5 bases and V by 3 bases; bases with no gene match: 12. Germline-derived CDR1 and CDR2 are SNHLY and FYNNEI.

V is TRBV11-1 and J is TRBJ2-4, with D possibly matching TRBD1 (5 bases). V lost 0 bases, J lost 8 bases, and 17 bases lay in between. This CDR3 is 16 amino acids long. The V gene's germline CDR1 is SGHAT and CDR2 FQDESV (reference sequence). As DNA, the CDR3 is TGTGCCAGCAGCTTAGCTAGGGGTGGGGCCGCGGACATTCAGTACTTC. Protein: CASSLARGGAADIQYF. Together with reference TRBV11-1 and TRBJ2-4, the CDR3 gives the full variable domain: EAEVAQSPRYKITEKSQAVAFWCDPISGHATLYWYRQILGQGPELLVQFQDESVVDDSQLPKDRFSAERLKGVDSTLKIQPAELGDSAMYLCASSLARGGAADIQYFGAGTRLSVL.

V is TRBV2 and J is TRBJ2-3, with D unresolved. With 3 bases removed from V and 0 bases from J, the gap between germline ends came to 10 bases. Germline V gene data show CDR1 as SNHLY and CDR2 as FYNNEI. The CDR3 consists of 15 residues. The CDR3 reads CASSDPELSTDTQYF. In DNA form, the CDR3 reads TGTGCCAGCAGTGACCCGGAGCTTAGCACAGATACGCAGTATTTT.

V and J are TRBV6-1 and TRBJ1-6; D unresolved. V lost 7 bases to trimming and J lost 7 bases, with 8 bases between them. Germline CDR1 is MNHNS and CDR2 is SASEGT. The CDR3 has 12 amino acids. The CDR3 sequence: CASKGGNSPLHF. The CDR3 region has the DNA TGTGCCAGCAAGGGCGGCAATTCACCCCTCCACTTT.

J is TRBJ2-7 and V is TRBV4-1, with D uncertain. The V gene's germline CDR1 is MGHRA and CDR2 YSYEKL. The V end lost 0 bases, the J end lost 1 base, and 16 bases lay between the germline ends. This CDR3 has 17 residues. The CDR3 region is CASSQDGAGTPSYEQYV. The CDR3 DNA reads TGCGCCAGCAGCCAAGACGGCGCAGGAACCCCTTCCTACGAGCAGTACGTC.

J is TRBJ1-4 and V is TRBV10-3; no clear D gene. Germline CDR1 ENHRY, CDR2 SYGVKD. The CDR3 loop spans 16 amino acids. V was cut by 0 bases and J by 0 bases, with 8 bases left in between. CDR3 bases: TGTGCCATCAGTGAGTCCAAGGCAACAACTAATGAAAAACTGTTTTTT. Protein product: CAISESKATTNEKLFF.

The J gene is TRBJ1-1, the V gene TRBV4-1; D not resolved. Per germline, CDR1 MGHRA and CDR2 YSYEKL. The CDR3 is 15 residues long. The V end was cut by 0 bases, the J end by 2 bases, with 10 bases between. Here the CDR3 DNA reads TGCGCCAGCAGCCAAGATCAACGGATTAACACTGAAGCTTTCTTT. Translation gives CASSQDQRINTEAFF.

V is TRBV14 and J is TRBJ2-7; the D gene is possibly TRBD1 (6 bases). With 0 bases removed from V and 1 base from J, the gap between germline ends came to 13 bases. CDR1 SGHDN and CDR2 FVKESK come from the germline V gene. The CDR3 is 16 residues long. The CDR3 is CASSQEGGRGSYEQYF. The CDR3 DNA sequence: TGTGCCAGCAGCCAAGAAGGGGGACGGGGATCCTACGAGCAGTACTTC.

This clonotype has only a few counts. The V and J genes are TRBV6-2 or TRBV6-3 and TRBJ2-5; no reliable D call. Germline V CDR1 and CDR2: MNHEY, SVGEGT. The CDR3 runs 11 residues. Trimming shortened V by 4 bases and J by 4 bases, and 4 bases separated the two germline ends. The CDR3 region has the DNA TGTGCCAGCAGTTTTCCAGAGACCCAGTACTTC. The encoded protein is CASSFPETQYF.

This clonotype has only a few counts. V usage is TRBV4-3 and J usage is TRBJ1-5; TRBD1 might be the D (5 bases). V lost 0 bases, J lost 0 bases, and 9 bases lay in between. CDR1 is LGHNA, CDR2 YSLEER, per germline. The CDR3 has 16 residues. DNA for the CDR3: TGCGCCAGCAGCCAAGACTGGGGGTATAGCAATCAGCCCCAGCATTTT. This sequence encodes CASSQDWGYSNQPQHF.

The J gene is TRBJ2-2, the V gene TRBV6-1, with 15 positions matching TRBD2. V lost 4 bases, J lost 4 bases, and 7 bases stayed unmatched. CDR1 and CDR2 (germline): MNHNS, SASEGT. The CDR3 runs 18 residues. CDR3 residues: CASSVGTSGRRGTGELFF. The DNA for the CDR3 is TGTGCCAGCAGTGTCGGGACTAGCGGGAGGAGAGGCACCGGGGAGCTGTTTTTT.

The J gene is TRBJ2-7, the V gene TRBV11-2; no clear D. V dropped 11 bases and J dropped 2 bases, with 16 bases sitting between them. CDR1 and CDR2 from the germline V gene are SGHAT and FQNNGV. The CDR3 is 13 residues long. CDR3 sequence reads: CAQITWTAYEQYF. CDR3 in DNA: TGTGCCCAAATTACTTGGACGGCCTACGAGCAGTACTTC.

This chain uses TRBV29-1 with TRBJ2-7; D is perhaps TRBD2 (5 bases). This CDR3 region has 12 residues. CDR1 SQVTM and CDR2 ANQGSEA come from the germline V gene. Trimming removed 0 bases at V and 5 bases at J, with 8 bases between. DNA of the CDR3: TGCAGCGTTGAAGATCTCGGGAACGAGCAGTACTTC. It specifies CSVEDLGNEQYF.

Only a few counts were recorded for this clonotype. CDR3 amino acids: CASSGGRGQDTQYF. The CDR3 bases are TGTGCCAGCAGTGGAGGGAGGGGACAAGATACGCAGTATTTT. The chain is built from TRBV2 and TRBJ2-3, with a weak D call TRBD2 (7 bases). Germline assignment: CDR1 SNHLY and CDR2 FYNNEI. V was clipped by 4 bases and J by 5 bases, with 13 bases between them. This CDR3 is 14 amino acids long.

This clonotype was observed a few times. The chain combines TRBV19 with TRBJ2-1, with D perhaps TRBD2 (5 bases). The ends were cut back, 4 bases at V and 0 bases at J, with 10 bases in the middle. Looked up from germline, CDR1 is LNHDA and CDR2 is SQIVND (reference sequence). This CDR3 comprises 15 residues. CDR3 coding DNA: TGTGCCAGTAGTAACCCGGGGAGCTCCTACAATGAGCAGTTCTTC. Protein sequence: CASSNPGSSYNEQFF. The full variable domain, in which reference TRBV19 and TRBJ2-1 provide the parts outside the CDR3, is DGGITQSPKYLFRKEGQNVTLSCEQNLNHDAMYWYRQDPGQGLRLIYYSQIVNDFQKGDIAEGYSVSREKKESFPLTVTSAQKNPTAFYLCASSNPGSSYNEQFFGPGTRLTVL.

The V and J genes are TRBV13 and TRBJ1-1, with a weak D call TRBD1 (6 bases). The V gene's germline CDR1 is PRHDT and CDR2 FYEKMQ (reference sequence). This CDR3 spans 16 amino acids. Trimming took off 6 bases at V and 0 bases at J, with 17 bases between the two ends. In DNA, the CDR3 is TGTGCCAGCAGAATACAGGGACGAAGCATGAACACTGAAGCTTTCTTT. This gives the protein CASRIQGRSMNTEAFF.

The sample holds one count of this clonotype. The genes are TRBV18 and TRBJ2-1, with no clear D. CDR1 is KGHSH and CDR2 is LQKENI in the germline V gene. The CDR3 spans 12 residues. The V and J ends lost 6 bases and 5 bases respectively, with 8 bases between them. CDR3 sequence (DNA): TGTGCCAGCTCGCCCGGCCACAATGAGCAGTTCTTC. This codes for CASSPGHNEQFF.

The chain uses TRBV3-1 and TRBJ2-1, with TRBD2 matching over 12 bases. The trim removed 5 bases at V and 2 bases at J, leaving 7 bases unmatched. The CDR3 spans 17 residues. Germline V lookup: CDR1 LGHDT, CDR2 YNNKEL (reference sequence). The CDR3 spells CASSVLLAGGPYNEQFF. In nucleotides, the CDR3 is TGTGCCAGCAGCGTTTTACTAGCGGGAGGACCCTACAATGAGCAGTTCTTC.

This clonotype showed up just once. This sequence joins TRBV4-1 and TRBJ2-1, with unresolved D. The V and J ends lost 3 bases and 8 bases respectively, with 11 bases between them. The germline V gene encodes CDR1 MGHRA and CDR2 YSYEKL. CDR3 length equals 13 residues. CDR3 sequence (DNA): TGCGCCAGCAGCCATGAGCCCCCGGATGAGCAGTTCTTC. This codes for CASSHEPPDEQFF.

The chain uses TRBV2 and TRBJ1-4, with D perhaps TRBD1 (6 bases). The V and J ends lost 1 base and 0 bases respectively, with 12 bases between them. This CDR3 spans 17 amino acids. Germline V gives CDR1 SNHLY, CDR2 FYNNEI. The CDR3 nucleotides are TGTGCCAGCAGTGAAGGGGTCGGACAGCCAACTAATGAAAAACTGTTTTTT. It yields the protein CASSEGVGQPTNEKLFF.

V is TRBV11-2 and J is TRBJ2-1; TRBD2 aligns across 8 bases. The CDR3 loop spans 17 amino acids. V dropped 0 bases and J dropped 5; count of bases not matched to a gene: 9. Germline loops: CDR1 SGHAT, CDR2 FQNNGV. The CDR3 protein is CASSLDGGGLRHNEQFF. DNA for the CDR3: TGTGCCAGCAGCTTAGACGGGGGGGGACTACGCCACAATGAGCAGTTCTTC.

The chain is built from TRBV5-1 and TRBJ2-2; 9 nucleotides agree with TRBD2. From germline, CDR1 is SGHRS and CDR2 YFSETQ. V trimming: 2 bases; J trimming: 7 bases; junction bases outside the gene matches: 9. The CDR3 has 16 amino acids. The CDR3: CASSFSGLAYGGELFF. Written as DNA, the CDR3 is TGCGCCAGCAGCTTTTCGGGACTAGCCTATGGCGGGGAGCTGTTTTTT.